A selection of T cell receptor beta chains follows, all from one sample in a study of CD8+CD57+ T cells in acquired aplastic anemia. TCRdb redid the calling of the reads with MiXCR, one entry per CDR3 protein. The sample has around 430,000 distinct CDR3 sequences, approximately 33% seen once; the top ten hold approximately 0.82%. The specimen sequenced was sorted CD4+, CD8+, or CD8+CD57+ T cells (not recorded which) from PBMCs. The receptor source for this set is a human donor with aplastic anemia. CDR3s include the opening cysteine and the closing phenylalanine or tryptophan. The D gene is left open where the match is weak. Size is stated for part of the rows, as once, few or many counts, or as a class when the clone is expanded.

d_gene: TRBD1; j_gene: TRBJ2-1; v_gene: TRBV7-2; abundance: few; CDR3nt: TGTGCCAGCATGCCGGGACAGGGAAACAATGAGCAGTTCTTC; CDR3aa: CASMPGQGNNEQFF
d_gene: NA; j_gene: TRBJ1-1; v_gene: TRBV10-3; abundance: many; CDR3nt: TGTGCCACGGCCTACAGAGATAACACTGAAGCTTTCTTT; CDR3aa: CATAYRDNTEAFF
d_gene: NA; j_gene: TRBJ1-2; v_gene: TRBV20-1; abundance: NA; CDR3nt: TGCAGTGCTAGAGTTACCGACTATGGCTACACCTTC; CDR3aa: CSARVTDYGYTF
d_gene: NA; j_gene: TRBJ2-3; v_gene: TRBV10-3; abundance: NA; CDR3nt: TGTGCCATCAGTGAGTCGACTATGGGTAGCACAGATACGCAGTATTTT; CDR3aa: CAISESTMGSTDTQYF
d_gene: TRBD1; j_gene: TRBJ2-1; v_gene: TRBV20-1; abundance: few; CDR3nt: TGCAGTGCTGGACAGGGTGGGTCCTACAATGAGCAGTTCTTC; CDR3aa: CSAGQGGSYNEQFF
d_gene: NA; j_gene: TRBJ1-6; v_gene: TRBV30; abundance: NA; CDR3nt: TGTGCCTGGAGTGGATTAAGTGGCGGTTCACCCCTCCACTTT; CDR3aa: CAWSGLSGGSPLHF
d_gene: TRBD2; j_gene: TRBJ2-7; v_gene: TRBV2; abundance: NA; CDR3nt: TGTGCCAGCAGGCTAGCGGGAGACTACGAGCAGTACTTC; CDR3aa: CASRLAGDYEQYF
d_gene: NA; j_gene: TRBJ1-1; v_gene: TRBV6-5; abundance: NA; CDR3nt: TGTGCCAGCAGTAACGGGCCTCAGGGGATTAATCGAGCTTTCTTT; CDR3aa: CASSNGPQGINRAFF
d_gene: NA; j_gene: TRBJ1-2; v_gene: TRBV28; abundance: few; CDR3nt: TGTGCCAGCACTCTTGGGGTCGCTAACTATGGCTACACCTTC; CDR3aa: CASTLGVANYGYTF
d_gene: TRBD2; j_gene: TRBJ2-7; v_gene: TRBV20-1; abundance: many; CDR3nt: TGCAGTGCTCAACAGCAGACTAGCGGGAGCCACGAGCAGTACTTC; CDR3aa: CSAQQQTSGSHEQYF
d_gene: NA; j_gene: TRBJ1-2; v_gene: TRBV20-1; abundance: NA; CDR3nt: TGCAGTGCCGACGGGGACTATGGCTACACCTTC; CDR3aa: CSADGDYGYTF
d_gene: TRBD1; j_gene: TRBJ2-3; v_gene: TRBV2; abundance: many; CDR3nt: TGTGCCAGCAATACGGACAGGGTTGGCACAGATACGCAGTATTTT; CDR3aa: CASNTDRVGTDTQYF
d_gene: NA; j_gene: TRBJ1-2; v_gene: TRBV12-3/TRBV12-4; abundance: many; CDR3nt: TGTGCCAGCACCCCCTCGGTTCTTGGTGGCTACACCTTC; CDR3aa: CASTPSVLGGYTF
d_gene: TRBD1; j_gene: TRBJ1-4; v_gene: TRBV19; abundance: many; CDR3nt: TGTGCCAGTAGTATGCCGACAGGGGGTAATGAAAAACTGTTTTTT; CDR3aa: CASSMPTGGNEKLFF
d_gene: NA; j_gene: TRBJ2-3; v_gene: TRBV9; abundance: NA; CDR3nt: TGTGCCAGCAGCGTTCTTGGAGGGGGCCCAGATACGCAGTATTTT; CDR3aa: CASSVLGGGPDTQYF
d_gene: NA; j_gene: TRBJ2-3; v_gene: TRBV19; abundance: NA; CDR3nt: TGTGCCAGTAGTATAGAGGGGGGGGCCCCGGATCGGGCTTTT; CDR3aa: CASSIEGGAPDRAF
d_gene: TRBD2; j_gene: TRBJ2-2; v_gene: TRBV5-4; abundance: few; CDR3nt: TGTGCCAGCAGCTCTAGCGGGGGAAACACCGGGGAGCTGTTTTTT; CDR3aa: CASSSSGGNTGELFF
d_gene: TRBD1; j_gene: TRBJ1-2; v_gene: TRBV12-3/TRBV12-4; abundance: many; CDR3nt: TGTGCCAGCAGTGCGGACAGGGGGAAAAATGGCTACACCTTC; CDR3aa: CASSADRGKNGYTF
d_gene: TRBD1; j_gene: TRBJ2-1; v_gene: TRBV20-1; abundance: few; CDR3nt: TGCAGTGCTAGAGCCGGGACAGGCGGTAATGAGCAGTTCTTC; CDR3aa: CSARAGTGGNEQFF
d_gene: TRBD1; j_gene: TRBJ2-1; v_gene: TRBV2; abundance: few; CDR3nt: TGTGCCAGCTCCCCCCCGAGTCAGGGGGCGAATGAGCAGTTCTTC; CDR3aa: CASSPPSQGANEQFF
d_gene: NA; j_gene: TRBJ2-7; v_gene: TRBV6-1; abundance: many; CDR3nt: TGTGCCAGCAGTCGGCATAGCGGTAGTAACTACGAGCAGTACTTC; CDR3aa: CASSRHSGSNYEQYF
d_gene: TRBD1; j_gene: TRBJ1-2; v_gene: TRBV6-1; abundance: NA; CDR3nt: TGTGCCAGCAGGGGACCGGGACAGGGTCTTAACTATGGCTACACCTTC; CDR3aa: CASRGPGQGLNYGYTF
d_gene: TRBD2; j_gene: TRBJ2-7; v_gene: TRBV24-1; abundance: NA; CDR3nt: TGTGCCACCAGTGAACATACTAGCGGCTATGAGCAGTACTTC; CDR3aa: CATSEHTSGYEQYF
d_gene: NA; j_gene: TRBJ2-7; v_gene: TRBV9; abundance: many; CDR3nt: TGTGCCAGCAGCGTAGATGGCTCTACCTACGAGCAGTACTTC; CDR3aa: CASSVDGSTYEQYF
d_gene: NA; j_gene: TRBJ1-2; v_gene: TRBV3-1; abundance: NA; CDR3nt: TGTGCCAGCAGCCAAGATTTAAGGGACAAATATGGCTACACCTTC; CDR3aa: CASSQDLRDKYGYTF
d_gene: TRBD2; j_gene: TRBJ2-2; v_gene: TRBV9; abundance: few; CDR3nt: TGTGCCAGCAGCGCGTTAGCGGGGGTCGTCGGGGAGCTGTTTTTT; CDR3aa: CASSALAGVVGELFF
d_gene: NA; j_gene: TRBJ2-7; v_gene: TRBV7-9; abundance: many; CDR3nt: TGTGCCAGCAGCTTCTCGGCAGGGACGACCTACGAGCAGTACTTC; CDR3aa: CASSFSAGTTYEQYF
d_gene: TRBD1; j_gene: TRBJ2-3; v_gene: TRBV29-1; abundance: NA; CDR3nt: TGCAGCATATGCGGACAGGGCAGCACAGATACGCAGTATTTT; CDR3aa: CSICGQGSTDTQYF
d_gene: NA; j_gene: TRBJ1-2; v_gene: TRBV6-1; abundance: NA; CDR3nt: TGTGCCAGCAGCCCGACAAGCCTGTACGGCTACACCTTC; CDR3aa: CASSPTSLYGYTF
d_gene: TRBD2; j_gene: TRBJ2-7; v_gene: TRBV4-2; abundance: few; CDR3nt: TGTGCCAGCAGCCAAGAGTCCCTAGCGGGGGCCTACGAGCAGTACTTC; CDR3aa: CASSQESLAGAYEQYF
d_gene: NA; j_gene: TRBJ1-1; v_gene: TRBV6-5; abundance: once; CDR3nt: TGTGCCAGCAGTTCCATCCGACACAGGGACACTGAAGCTTTCTTT; CDR3aa: CASSSIRHRDTEAFF
d_gene: TRBD1; j_gene: TRBJ1-6; v_gene: TRBV19; abundance: NA; CDR3nt: TGTGCCAGTAGCTTCCCTCGGACAGGGTATAATTCACCCCTCCACTTT; CDR3aa: CASSFPRTGYNSPLHF
d_gene: NA; j_gene: TRBJ1-5; v_gene: TRBV20-1; abundance: many; CDR3nt: TGCAGTGCCAGGGTGGGGGGAACAGGCAATCAGCCCCAGCATTTT; CDR3aa: CSARVGGTGNQPQHF
d_gene: NA; j_gene: TRBJ1-1; v_gene: TRBV29-1; abundance: many; CDR3nt: TGCAGCGTTGAAAACAGGGCGAACACTGAAGCTTTCTTT; CDR3aa: CSVENRANTEAFF
d_gene: NA; j_gene: TRBJ2-7; v_gene: TRBV12-3/TRBV12-4; abundance: few; CDR3nt: TGTGCCAGCATTGAGCAGGCCGGTTCCTTCGGGCAGTACTTC; CDR3aa: CASIEQAGSFGQYF
d_gene: NA; j_gene: TRBJ1-3; v_gene: TRBV30; abundance: few; CDR3nt: TGTGCCTGGATATCAAGACTCTCTGGAAACACCATATATTTT; CDR3aa: CAWISRLSGNTIYF
d_gene: NA; j_gene: TRBJ1-2; v_gene: TRBV6-1; abundance: many; CDR3nt: TGTGCCAGCAGTGACGGACAGATTGGCTACACCTTC; CDR3aa: CASSDGQIGYTF
d_gene: NA; j_gene: TRBJ2-1; v_gene: TRBV7-3; abundance: NA; CDR3nt: TGTGCCAGCAGCTCCAGGGTAGCGTCCTACGATGAGCAGTTCTTC; CDR3aa: CASSSRVASYDEQFF
d_gene: NA; j_gene: TRBJ1-3; v_gene: TRBV25-1; abundance: many; CDR3nt: TGTGCCAGCGTCCCGGGGGGGGCTGGAAACACCATATATTTT; CDR3aa: CASVPGGAGNTIYF
d_gene: NA; j_gene: TRBJ1-2; v_gene: TRBV30; abundance: few; CDR3nt: TGTGCCTGGAGTGTACGCGCGCGAGCCAACTATGGCTACACCTTC; CDR3aa: CAWSVRARANYGYTF
d_gene: NA; j_gene: TRBJ2-1; v_gene: TRBV30; abundance: NA; CDR3nt: TGTGCCTGGAGTGTAGTGCGGAATGAGCAGTTCTTC; CDR3aa: CAWSVVRNEQFF
d_gene: NA; j_gene: TRBJ2-1; v_gene: TRBV15; abundance: once; CDR3nt: TGTGCCACGATCCTAGGTTTATCGCAGTTCTTC; CDR3aa: CATILGLSQFF
d_gene: NA; j_gene: TRBJ2-5; v_gene: TRBV9; abundance: NA; CDR3nt: TGTGCCAGCAGCGTAGGGGTCAGGGGGGAAGGGACCCAGTACTTC; CDR3aa: CASSVGVRGEGTQYF
d_gene: NA; j_gene: TRBJ2-7; v_gene: TRBV20-1; abundance: NA; CDR3nt: TGCAGTGCTAGACGGACCGACTCCTACGAGCAGTACTTC; CDR3aa: CSARRTDSYEQYF
d_gene: TRBD1; j_gene: TRBJ2-7; v_gene: TRBV5-6; abundance: NA; CDR3nt: TGTGCCAGCAGACCCACCGGGACAGGGTCCTACGAGCAGTACTTC; CDR3aa: CASRPTGTGSYEQYF
d_gene: NA; j_gene: TRBJ2-7; v_gene: TRBV6-1; abundance: NA; CDR3nt: TGTGCCAGCAGTGAAGCGCTTCCGGGTCCCTACGAGCAGTACTTC; CDR3aa: CASSEALPGPYEQYF
d_gene: NA; j_gene: TRBJ2-3; v_gene: TRBV29-1; abundance: many; CDR3nt: TGCAGCGTCGGAGGGAGGACAGATACGCAGTATTTT; CDR3aa: CSVGGRTDTQYF
d_gene: NA; j_gene: TRBJ2-7; v_gene: TRBV29-1; abundance: once; CDR3nt: TGCCACTCCTACGAGCAGTACTTC; CDR3aa: CHSYEQYF
d_gene: NA; j_gene: TRBJ2-7; v_gene: TRBV6-5; abundance: NA; CDR3nt: TGTGCCAGCAGTTACTCGGGACTCGAATCCTACGAGCAGTACTTC; CDR3aa: CASSYSGLESYEQYF
d_gene: NA; j_gene: TRBJ1-5; v_gene: TRBV10-3; abundance: many; CDR3nt: TGTGCCATCAGTGAGTCTACAGGGAATCAGCCCCAGCATTTT; CDR3aa: CAISESTGNQPQHF